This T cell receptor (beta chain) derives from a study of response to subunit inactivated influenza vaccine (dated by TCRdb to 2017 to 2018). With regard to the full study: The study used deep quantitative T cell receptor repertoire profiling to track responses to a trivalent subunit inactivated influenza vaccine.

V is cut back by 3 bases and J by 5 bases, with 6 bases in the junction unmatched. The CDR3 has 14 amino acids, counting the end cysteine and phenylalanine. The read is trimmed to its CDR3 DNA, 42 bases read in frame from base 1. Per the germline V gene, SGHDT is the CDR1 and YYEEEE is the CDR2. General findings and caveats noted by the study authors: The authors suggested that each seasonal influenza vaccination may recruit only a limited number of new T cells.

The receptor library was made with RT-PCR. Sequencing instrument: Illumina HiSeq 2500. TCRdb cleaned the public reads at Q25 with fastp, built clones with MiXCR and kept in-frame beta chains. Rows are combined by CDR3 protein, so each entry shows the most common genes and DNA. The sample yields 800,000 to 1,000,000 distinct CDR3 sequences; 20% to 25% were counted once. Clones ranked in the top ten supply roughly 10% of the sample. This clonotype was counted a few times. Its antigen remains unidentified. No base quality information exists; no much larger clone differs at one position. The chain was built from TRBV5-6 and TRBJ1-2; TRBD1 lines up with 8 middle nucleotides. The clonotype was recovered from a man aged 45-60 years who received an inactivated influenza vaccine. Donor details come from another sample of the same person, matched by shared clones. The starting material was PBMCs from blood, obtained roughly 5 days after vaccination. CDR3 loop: CASSSGTGTYGYTF. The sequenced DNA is TGTGCCAGCAGCTCCGGGACAGGAACATATGGCTACACCTTC.